Each of the 9 T cell receptor beta chains below was sequenced from the same sample in a study of glioma-infiltrating T cells. Using RNA template, CDR3s of TCR alpha and beta were amplified with iRepertoire arm-PCR. TCRdb used MiXCR to reprocess the multiplex PCR reads, holding one entry per CDR3 protein. The table lists about 380,000 distinct CDR3 sequences, about 40% of them singletons, with more than 10% in the top ten. Sequenced material: glioma tissue, nonneoplastic brain tissue, or PBMCs (not recorded which). Every receptor here comes from a human donor with low-grade glioma or glioblastoma, undergoing nonglioma brain surgery, or in good health (not recorded which).

This clonotype was observed once. The CDR3 end shows no conserved phenylalanine or tryptophan, and so a read error is likely. The J gene is TRBJ2-3, the V gene TRBV3-1, with a weak D call TRBD2 (5 bases). CDR1 is LGHDT and CDR2 is YNNKEL in the germline V gene (reference sequence). The V end lost 6 bases, the J end lost 6 bases, and 10 bases lay between the germline ends. The CDR3 consists of 12 residues. CDR3 amino acids: CASSHSGDTQYS. The CDR3 DNA is TGTGCCAGCAGTCACAGCGGTGATACGCAGTATTCT.

CDR3 protein: CASSYGGESTDTQYF. The CDR3 DNA sequence: TGTGCCAGCAGTTACGGCGGGGAAAGCACAGATACGCAGTATTTT. This chain links TRBV6-5 with TRBJ2-3, with D perhaps matching TRBD2 (6 bases). Germline CDR1 MNHEY, CDR2 SVGAGI. V was pared by 2 bases and J by 0 bases, with 9 bases between. This CDR3 spans 15 amino acids.

J is TRBJ1-1 and V is TRBV7-2, with TRBD1 identical over 10 bases. The CDR3 is 14 amino acids. CDR1 is SGHTA, CDR2 FQGNSA, per germline. V dropped 6 bases and J dropped 5; count of bases not matched to a gene: 6. CDR3 DNA sequence: TGTGCCAGCAGGTCCGACAGGGGGCGAACTGAAGCTTTCTTT. Translated, it gives CASRSDRGRTEAFF.

Points on this clonotype: The junction and the germline gene differ at one end; a read error may be behind it. V usage is TRBV4-1 and J usage is TRBJ2-7; 8 bases match TRBD2. The CDR3 spans 15 residues. Germline V CDR1 and CDR2: MGHRA, YSYEKL. The CDR3 protein is CTSSLQTPGGVEQYF. The CDR3 nucleotides read TGCACCAGCAGCCTACAGACCCCCGGGGGGGTTGAGCAGTACTTC.

This clonotype has a count of ten or more. The chain employs TRBV15 and TRBJ2-7, with a tentative D call TRBD2 (5 bases). V lost 2 bases to trimming and J lost 6 bases, with 14 bases between them. The CDR3 covers 14 residues. Germline-derived CDR1 and CDR2 are LNHNV and YYDKDF (reference sequence). CDR3 nucleotides: TGTGCCACCAGCAGACCGGGAACCCGGGTCGAGCAGTACTTC. Amino acids: CATSRPGTRVEQYF.

The gene calls are TRBV7-3 and TRBJ1-1, with TRBD1 as a possible D gene (6 bases). Per the germline V gene, CDR1 is SGHTA and CDR2 is FQGTGA. The CDR3 runs 15 residues. V lost 5 bases and J lost 6, with 19 bases in between. The CDR3 reads CASSQHDRWYAEAFF. DNA for the CDR3: TGTGCCAGCAGCCAACACGACAGGTGGTATGCTGAAGCTTTCTTT.

This chain links TRBV27 with TRBJ1-1; D might be TRBD1 (6 bases). CDR1 and CDR2 (germline): MNHEY, SMNVEV (reference sequence). With 3 bases removed from V and 8 bases from J, the gap between germline ends came to 13 bases. This CDR3 contains 13 residues. The CDR3 bases are TGTGCCAGCAGTTTTAGTGCGACAGGAGAAGCTTTCTTT. It codes for CASSFSATGEAFF.

This clonotype was detected ten times or more. The CDR3 coding sequence is TGCAGTGCTAGAGATCCCGGGGAAGGTCAGCCCCAGCATTTT. Its translation: CSARDPGEGQPQHF. The chain carries TRBV20-1 and TRBJ1-5, with no clear D. In germline, CDR1 is DFQATT, CDR2 SNEGSKA (reference sequence). With 0 bases removed from V and 6 bases from J, the gap between germline ends came to 12 bases. The CDR3 is 14 amino acids.

The rearrangement joins TRBV4-1 to TRBJ1-2; no clear D. CDR3 size: 13 residues. V shed 1 base and J shed 2 bases, with 5 bases lying between them. Germline V lookup: CDR1 MGHRA, CDR2 YSYEKL. CDR3 sequence: CASSQVMNYGYTF. For the CDR3, the DNA is TGCGCCAGCAGCCAAGTTATGAACTATGGCTACACCTTC.